The 15 T cell receptor beta chains below were found in one sample sequenced in a study of T cell repertoires in cytomegalovirus infection (dated by TCRdb to the late 2010s). Reads for this sample came from an Illumina HiSeq 1500. TCRdb itself trimmed the public reads at Q25 with fastp, ran MiXCR and retained productive beta chains. CDR3 protein sequences are deduplicated, and each keeps its most common genes and DNA. The sample table holds 500,000 to 600,000 distinct CDR3 sequences, of which 16% were seen once. 20% to 30% of the sample goes to the ten largest clones. Sequencing was carried out using CD8+ T cells from PBMCs. The origin of the receptors is a human donor in good health (CMV status not recorded). Some clones in this sample may be carry-over from other donors' samples.

The chain is built from TRBV27 and TRBJ1-6; no clear D gene. Trimming shortened V by 8 bases and J by 6 bases, and 8 bases separated the two germline ends. Germline assignment: CDR1 MNHEY and CDR2 SMNVEV (reference sequence). This CDR3 has 12 amino acids. The DNA of the CDR3 is TGTGCCAGCGGCCAGCTTAATTCACCCCTCCACTTT. Translating it yields CASGQLNSPLHF.

CDR3 in amino acids: CASSLRTGLDVNYGYTF. DNA for the CDR3: TGTGCCAGCAGCCTTAGGACAGGACTCGACGTTAACTATGGCTACACCTTC. This chain connects TRBV11-2 to TRBJ1-2; 7 positions match TRBD1. Per germline, CDR1 SGHAT and CDR2 FQNNGV. The CDR3 sequence is 17 residues long. The trim removed 5 bases at V and 1 base at J, leaving 13 bases unmatched. The variable domain in full, with the rest retrieved from reference TRBV11-2 and TRBJ1-2, is EAGVAQSPRYKIIEKRQSVAFWCNPISGHATLYWYQQILGQGPKLLIQFQNNGVVDDSQLPKDRFSAERLKGVDSTLKIQPAKLEDSAVYLCASSLRTGLDVNYGYTFGSGTRLTVV.

This clonotype was seen a few times. The chain combines TRBV28 with TRBJ2-2, with no clear D. Trimming took off 10 bases at V and 4 bases at J, with 22 bases between the two ends. Per germline, CDR1 MDHEN and CDR2 SYDVKM. The CDR3 is made up of 16 amino acids. This CDR3 reads CATAPFSASVTGELFF. CDR3 sequence (DNA): TGTGCCACCGCCCCGTTCAGCGCCAGCGTCACCGGGGAGCTGTTTTTT.

This clonotype has ten or more counts. The CDR3 region has the DNA TGTGCCAGCAGCTTAGGGACAGTGTTATCAACCATCTACGGCTACACCTTC. Residues: CASSLGTVLSTIYGYTF. This chain uses TRBV7-8 with TRBJ1-2; D perhaps matches TRBD1 (6 bases). Trimming cost V 1 base and J 8 bases, with 23 bases left between them. The CDR3 totals 17 residues. Germline lookup yields CDR1 SGHVS and CDR2 FQNEAQ.

The chain has TRBV7-3 and TRBJ2-2, with 7 positions matching TRBD1. This CDR3 has 15 residues. Germline values: CDR1 SGHTA, CDR2 FQGTGA. V trimming: 5 bases; J trimming: 3 bases; junction bases outside the gene matches: 6. The CDR3 region is CASSNDRVDTGELFF. The CDR3 coding sequence is TGTGCCAGCAGCAACGACAGGGTCGACACCGGGGAGCTGTTTTTT. Together with reference TRBV7-3 and TRBJ2-2, the CDR3 gives the full variable domain: GAGVSQTPSNKVTEKGKYVELRCDPISGHTALYWYRQSLGQGPEFLIYFQGTGAADDSGLPNDRFFAVRPEGSVSTLKIQRTERGDSAVYLCASSNDRVDTGELFFGEGSRLTVL.

This clonotype was seen more than once but under ten times. The chain combines TRBV2 with TRBJ2-3; 14 positions match TRBD2. Germline V gene lookup returns CDR1 SNHLY and CDR2 FYNNEI. CDR3 size: 17 residues. The trim removed 3 bases at V and 5 bases at J, leaving 7 bases unmatched. CDR3 nucleotide sequence: TGTGCCAGCAGTGATGGACTAGCGGGAGGCCGTGAAGATACGCAGTATTTT. It specifies CASSDGLAGGREDTQYF.

This clonotype was observed at least ten times. This CDR3 reads CASSLGQGAKHYGYTF. The CDR3 DNA is TGTGCCAGCAGCTTAGGTCAGGGGGCGAAACACTATGGCTACACCTTC. The V gene is TRBV7-9, the J gene TRBJ1-2; 8 positions agree with TRBD1. Trimming removed 1 base from V and 3 bases from J; junction bases left unmatched: 7. There are 16 residues in the CDR3. The V gene's germline CDR1 is SEHNR and CDR2 FQNEAQ (reference sequence).

This clonotype was counted between two and nine times. V and J are TRBV12-3 or TRBV12-4 and TRBJ2-1; maybe TRBD2 (5 bases). The CDR3 runs to 15 residues. The germline V and J ends were trimmed by 0 bases and 3 bases, with 9 bases remaining between them. CDR3 in DNA: TGTGCCAGCAGTTTAGCAAGCGGCTACTACAATGAGCAGTTCTTC. Its protein is CASSLASGYYNEQFF.

This clonotype appeared a few times. The V call is TRBV9, the J call TRBJ2-3, with D perhaps TRBD1 (5 bases). V lost 4 bases, J lost 2 bases, and 17 bases lay in between. This CDR3 is 16 amino acids long. Germline V CDR1 and CDR2: SGDLS, YYNGEE. The CDR3 nucleotides are TGTGCCAGCAGCATCCTGACAGATACCCTCACAGATACGCAGTATTTT. Its translation: CASSILTDTLTDTQYF.

Many counts were recorded for this clonotype. V and J are TRBV28 and TRBJ2-7; D not certain. Germline CDR1 and CDR2: MDHEN and SYDVKM. V was shortened by 7 bases and J by 3 bases, with 13 bases between the two germline ends. The CDR3 is made up of 13 amino acids. The CDR3 DNA follows: TGTGCCAGCAAAGCGACAACTAACTACGAGCAGTACTTC. This encodes CASKATTNYEQYF. Based on the CDR3 plus reference TRBV28 and TRBJ2-7, the full variable domain is DVKVTQSSRYLVKRTGEKVFLECVQDMDHENMFWYRQDPGLGLRLIYFSYDVKMKEKGDIPEGYSVSREKKERFSLILESASTNQTSMYLCASKATTNYEQYFGPGTRLTVT.

V is TRBV13 and J is TRBJ2-7; 8 bases fit TRBD1. Trimming took 8 bases from V and 1 from J; bases not matched to a gene: 10. CDR3 length: 15 amino acids. Germline loops: CDR1 PRHDT, CDR2 FYEKMQ (reference sequence). In DNA form, the CDR3 reads TGTGCCAGCTCCTCAGGGGGCGCTGGGTCCTACGAGCAGTACTTC. This gives the protein CASSSGGAGSYEQYF.

Concerning this clonotype itself: The junction departs from the called germline gene at one end, perhaps through a read error. V and J are TRBV12-3 or TRBV12-4 and TRBJ2-1; unclear D gene. The CDR3 runs to 11 residues. The CDR3 sequence: CASTRSGEPFF. In DNA form, the CDR3 reads TGTGCCAGCACTCGTTCGGGTGAGCCGTTCTTC.

This clonotype was detected many times. CDR3: CASSFFGRAKVDIQYF. Here the CDR3 DNA reads TGTGCCAGCAGTTTTTTTGGCAGGGCGAAGGTAGACATTCAGTACTTC. The rearrangement joins TRBV28 to TRBJ2-4, with D perhaps TRBD1 (5 bases). The V end was cut by 3 bases, the J end by 8 bases, with 20 bases between. The CDR3 loop spans 16 amino acids. The germline gives CDR1 MDHEN, CDR2 SYDVKM.

This clonotype was detected only a few times. The V gene is TRBV28, the J gene TRBJ2-1; a weak D match, TRBD1 (5 bases). This CDR3 has 12 residues. Germline CDR1 MDHEN, CDR2 SYDVKM. Trimming stripped 6 bases from V and 6 bases from J, with 9 bases between. The CDR3 protein is CASREQVNEQFF. The CDR3 DNA reads as TGTGCCAGCAGGGAACAGGTCAATGAGCAGTTCTTC.

This clonotype was found many times. The chain combines TRBV6-1 with TRBJ2-5; 11 bases map to TRBD2. The CDR3 extends over 16 amino acids. Per germline, CDR1 MNHNS and CDR2 SASEGT. Unmatched junction bases numbered 10, after V lost 5 bases and J lost 5 bases. The CDR3 DNA sequence: TGTGCCAGCAGTCCCGAGCTAGCGGGAGGTTATGAGACCCAGTACTTC. It is translated as CASSPELAGGYETQYF.